The 24 T cell receptor beta chains given below trace back to one sample, sequenced in a study of identical twins. TCRdb called the 5' RACE reads again in MiXCR, with one record for every CDR3 protein. The table has about 470,000 distinct CDR3 sequences, 20% to 25% seen once. The data were also submitted as part of a second study, on T cells expressing NK-cell markers.

Source material: CD4+ T cells sorted from blood. The receptors were gathered from a woman aged 18-29 years in good health.

This clonotype was seen only a few times. The rearrangement links TRBV3-1 to TRBJ2-3; 8 bases line up with TRBD2. J lost 2 bases, V lost 3 bases, and 7 bases had no gene match. Germline V gives CDR1 LGHDT, CDR2 YNNKEL (reference sequence). CDR3 length equals 16 residues. The CDR3 loop is CASSHGIAGTTDTQYF. The DNA of the CDR3 is TGTGCCAGCAGCCATGGGATAGCGGGGACCACAGATACGCAGTATTTT.

This clonotype was counted a single time. The chain carries TRBV6-1 and TRBJ2-7, with D perhaps TRBD2 (7 bases). V was pared by 3 bases and J by 2 bases, with 11 bases between. Germline V gene sequence: CDR1 MNHNS, CDR2 SASEGT. This CDR3 comprises 14 residues. Here the CDR3 reads CASSESGTTYEQYF. CDR3 sequence (DNA): TGTGCCAGCAGTGAGAGCGGGACAACCTACGAGCAGTACTTC.

Only a few counts were recorded for this clonotype. This chain connects TRBV9 to TRBJ2-3; 10 bases match TRBD2. The V gene end was trimmed by 3 bases and the J gene end by 4 bases; junction bases not matched to a gene: 11. This CDR3 contains 17 residues. Germline CDR1 reads SGDLS; CDR2 reads YYNGEE. The CDR3 region has the DNA TGTGCCAGCAGCGCTAGCGGGGCTAGCGGGAGTGCAGATACGCAGTATTTT. This translates into CASSASGASGSADTQYF.

This clonotype was counted between two and nine times. The chain carries TRBV10-3 and TRBJ2-1; D gene unclear. CDR3 size: 12 residues. Between the trimmed V and J ends, which lost 5 bases and 6 bases, there was a span of 8 bases. CDR1 and CDR2 from the germline V gene are ENHRY and SYGVKD. The CDR3 region is CAISSLGNEQFF. Written as DNA, the CDR3 is TGTGCCATCAGTTCTCTGGGCAATGAGCAGTTCTTC.

A few counts support this clonotype. The chain carries TRBV11-2 and TRBJ2-2, with 9 bases matching TRBD2. The CDR3 contains 16 residues. The V gene end was trimmed by 5 bases and the J gene end by 8 bases; junction bases not matched to a gene: 12. The germline CDR1 and CDR2 sequences are SGHAT and FQNNGV. CDR3 coding DNA: TGTGCCAGCAGCCCCGGACTAGCGACAAAAGCGGGGGAGCTGTTTTTT. This gives the protein CASSPGLATKAGELFF.

This clonotype was detected a few times. The chain joins TRBV6-1 to TRBJ1-1; D is ambiguous. Germline lookup yields CDR1 MNHNS and CDR2 SASEGT. The CDR3 runs 15 residues. Trimming took 7 bases from V and 1 from J, leaving 16 bases between them. CDR3 DNA: TGTGCCAGCAACCAAGGGCAGAATCGGAACACTGAAGCTTTCTTT. This encodes CASNQGQNRNTEAFF.

The genes are TRBV20-1 and TRBJ2-7; D perhaps matches TRBD2 (6 bases). V lost 6 bases and J lost 3, with 15 bases in between. CDR1 DFQATT and CDR2 SNEGSKA come from the germline V gene (reference sequence). This CDR3 is 13 amino acids long. The CDR3 DNA is TGCAGTGCAGAGGGAGGCGGTGGCTACGAGCAGTACTTC. Protein: CSAEGGGGYEQYF.

The sample holds many counts of this clonotype. The genes are TRBV12-3 or TRBV12-4 and TRBJ2-1, with D possibly TRBD2 on 5 matching bases. Trimming took 6 bases from V and 6 from J, leaving 9 bases between them. This CDR3 contains 12 residues. DNA of the CDR3: TGTGCCAGCAGCTCGGGAATCAATGAGCAGTTCTTC. Protein: CASSSGINEQFF.

This clonotype turned up a few times. The chain combines TRBV28 with TRBJ2-5; 10 nucleotides match TRBD2. The germline gives CDR1 MDHEN, CDR2 SYDVKM. V shed 7 bases and J 4 bases; nucleotides not matched to a gene: 6. The CDR3 consists of 14 residues. As DNA, the CDR3 is TGTGCCAGCAATAGCGGGAGGCAGGGAGAGACCCAGTACTTC. This sequence encodes CASNSGRQGETQYF.

This clonotype has just a few counts. This chain joins TRBV27 and TRBJ1-5; 9 nucleotides match TRBD1. The germline V gene has CDR1 MNHEY and CDR2 SMNVEV (reference sequence). The CDR3 runs 14 residues. The trim removed 5 bases at V and 5 bases at J, leaving 4 bases unmatched. CDR3 DNA: TGTGCCAGCAGTCGAGGGGACAGGGATCAGCCCCAGCATTTT. Translation: CASSRGDRDQPQHF.

This chain uses TRBV6-5 with TRBJ1-2; D ambiguous. V was cut by 2 bases and J by 0 bases, with 4 bases left in between. Looked up from germline, CDR1 is MNHEY and CDR2 is SVGAGI. This CDR3 has 13 residues. CDR3 residues: CASSYVPNYGYTF. CDR3 in DNA: TGTGCCAGCAGTTACGTGCCTAACTATGGCTACACCTTC.

V is TRBV5-4 and J is TRBJ2-5, with TRBD2 matching over 11 bases. Germline CDR1 SGHNT, CDR2 YYREEE (reference sequence). CDR3 size: 19 residues. The V gene end was trimmed by 0 bases and the J gene end by 4 bases; junction bases not matched to a gene: 14. This CDR3 is CASSLGLAGTTEQLETQYF. The CDR3 DNA sequence: TGTGCCAGCAGCTTGGGACTAGCGGGAACAACCGAACAGTTAGAGACCCAGTACTTC.

This chain links TRBV12-3 or TRBV12-4 with TRBJ2-3; a weak D match, TRBD2 (6 bases). V was trimmed by 6 bases and J by 5 bases, leaving 21 bases between them. The CDR3 is 16 residues long. The CDR3 DNA is TGTGCCAGCAGGCTGTCCGGGCGGGGCTTAAGAGATACGCAGTATTTT. As protein: CASRLSGRGLRDTQYF.

Here the CDR3 reads CASSLGLAGGLNEQFF. The CDR3 DNA follows: TGTGCCAGCAGTTTAGGGCTAGCGGGAGGGCTCAATGAGCAGTTCTTC. V usage is TRBV12-3 or TRBV12-4 and J usage is TRBJ2-1, with 12 bases aligning to TRBD2. Unmatched junction bases numbered 4, after V lost 1 base and J lost 6 bases. The CDR3 spans 16 residues.

The gene calls are TRBV11-3 and TRBJ2-1; 7 positions agree with TRBD2. Germline V lookup: CDR1 SGHNT, CDR2 YENEEA. This CDR3 spans 14 amino acids. Trimming took 5 bases from V and 8 from J; bases not matched to a gene: 9. The CDR3 DNA follows: TGTGCCAGCAGCGCGCTGACTAGCTCTCATGAGCAGTTCTTC. This sequence encodes CASSALTSSHEQFF.

The V call is TRBV12-3 or TRBV12-4, the J call TRBJ2-1; D is undetermined. This CDR3 is 12 amino acids long. V lost 6 bases, J lost 5 bases, and 8 bases lay in between. Here the CDR3 DNA reads TGTGCCAGCAGAAAGTGGGACAATGAGCAGTTCTTC. Protein sequence: CASRKWDNEQFF.

This clonotype was counted only a few times. J is TRBJ1-2 and V is TRBV6-2 or TRBV6-3; 12 bases are a match to TRBD1. Germline V gene lookup returns CDR1 MNHEY and CDR2 SVGEGT. The CDR3 extends over 14 amino acids. The J segment lost 3 bases and the V segment lost 10 bases, leaving 6 bases of the junction unmatched. The CDR3 region is CATTGTGGYYGYTF. The CDR3 bases are TGTGCCACTACCGGGACAGGGGGCTACTATGGCTACACCTTC.

The chain employs TRBV11-1 and TRBJ2-3; 7 nucleotides line up with TRBD2. The CDR3 is 18 amino acids. J was trimmed by 3 bases and V by 3 bases; bases with no gene match: 15. Germline-derived CDR1 and CDR2 are SGHAT and FQDESV (reference sequence). The CDR3 is CASSFSVGEGLVTDTQYF. The CDR3 DNA sequence: TGTGCCAGCAGCTTTTCGGTGGGGGAGGGCCTAGTGACAGATACGCAGTATTTT.

The chain carries TRBV10-3 and TRBJ2-7; D is unresolved. The V gene's germline CDR1 is ENHRY and CDR2 SYGVKD. Trimming pared 0 bases from V and 5 bases from J, leaving 2 bases between. This CDR3 is built from 11 residues. In nucleotides, the CDR3 is TGTGCCATCAGTGAGTCCAACGAGCAGTACTTC. Translated, it gives CAISESNEQYF.

This clonotype was recorded a few times. The J gene is TRBJ2-3, the V gene TRBV5-6, with D unclear. V dropped 6 bases and J dropped 1 base, with 9 bases sitting between them. This CDR3 is built from 13 residues. CDR1 is SGHDT and CDR2 is YYEEEE in the germline V gene. The CDR3 spells CASTLAGTDTQYF. CDR3 DNA: TGTGCCAGCACTCTGGCGGGCACAGATACGCAGTATTTT.

This clonotype was found a few times. V and J are TRBV25-1 and TRBJ1-2; D may be TRBD1 (5 bases). V was clipped by 1 base and J by 8 bases, with 14 bases between them. Germline loops: CDR1 MGHDK, CDR2 SYGVNS. The CDR3 contains 14 residues. DNA for the CDR3: TGTGCCAGCAGTGAATCAATGAGGGGAAGGGGCTACACCTTC. Encoded protein: CASSESMRGRGYTF.

The sample holds a few counts of this clonotype. This chain joins TRBV7-2 and TRBJ1-1; 7 nucleotides align to TRBD1. CDR3 size: 16 residues. From germline, CDR1 is SGHTA and CDR2 FQGNSA. The V segment lost 5 bases and the J segment 4 bases; nucleotides outside the gene matches: 13. The CDR3 DNA sequence: TGTGCCAGCAGCCATTTAGTGAGGGGGCTAAGCACTGAAGCTTTCTTT. This codes for CASSHLVRGLSTEAFF.

A few counts support this clonotype. The chain recombines TRBV5-1 with TRBJ2-2; TRBD2 matches at 8 bases. CDR1 is SGHRS, CDR2 YFSETQ, per germline. The CDR3 is 15 amino acids. V lost 0 bases, J lost 5 bases, and 3 bases stayed unmatched. The CDR3 is CASSLGSGRTGELFF. The CDR3 nucleotides read TGCGCCAGCAGCTTGGGGAGCGGGAGAACCGGGGAGCTGTTTTTT.

The chain employs TRBV7-2 and TRBJ2-1; D is unclear. From germline, CDR1 is SGHTA and CDR2 FQGNSA. V was trimmed by 3 bases and J by 4 bases, leaving 16 bases between them. The CDR3 is made up of 16 amino acids. CDR3 amino acids: CASSLGSLSAYNEQFF. For the CDR3, the DNA is TGTGCCAGCAGCTTGGGTTCTTTAAGCGCGTACAATGAGCAGTTCTTC.